The rows below give T cell receptor beta chains drawn from one sample of a study of blood T cell repertoires in COVID-19. Measured with immunoSEQ multiplex PCR; TCRdb has only the in-frame clones, and not every one. The sample holds a few hundred thousand clones; more than 75% are singletons and the top ten take approximately 1.9%. Sequenced material: PBMCs or T cells enriched from blood (not recorded which). The receptors were sampled from a man aged 35 to 55 in a cohort exposed to, infected with or recovered from COVID-19 (not recorded which). Each CDR3 is given with its conserved first and last residue.

j_call v_call cdr3_aa
TRBJ2-7 TRBV3-1/TRBV3-2 CASSSRTGEREQYF
TRBJ1-1 TRBV29-1 CSVFDSSMNTEAFF
TRBJ1-1 TRBV21-1 CASSKTRQGLPTEAFF
TRBJ2-7 TRBV18 CASSPTGTGPYEQYF
TRBJ1-5 TRBV7-2 CASSPRTGGNQPQHF
TRBJ2-2 TRBV6-5 CASNRLTGVTGELFF
TRBJ2-5 TRBV3-1/TRBV3-2 CASSQTEKETQYF
TRBJ1-4 TRBV12-5 CASGFLPGSNEKLFF
TRBJ2-1 TRBV2 CASSALAGGPNEQFF
TRBJ2-7 TRBV19 CASSTWGQGTSYEQYF
TRBJ1-6 TRBV6-5 CASSLGQGRSNSPLHF
TRBJ2-1 TRBV6-5 CASSPLAGSANEQFF
TRBJ2-7 TRBV3-1/TRBV3-2 CASSQDPGVGEQYF
TRBJ2-5 TRBV6-2/TRBV6-3 CASSYSGGAETQYF
TRBJ1-5 TRBV19 CASRLDRDQPQHF
TRBJ2-7 TRBV27 CASSFSGQLYEQYF
TRBJ2-1 TRBV11-3 CASSLQGLNNEQFF
TRBJ2-6 TRBV19 CASRPRQGSSGANVLTF
TRBJ1-2 TRBV29-1 CSVVQGLRAYGYTF
TRBJ1-3 TRBV5-1 CASSLGGINSGNTIYF
TRBJ1-2 TRBV28 CASSGQGRVDYGYTF
TRBJ2-6 TRBV2 CASSGRTALISGANVLTF
TRBJ2-7 TRBV23-1 CASSRTSGSSYEQYF
TRBJ2-1 TRBV3-1/TRBV3-2 CASSPPGTVRNEQFF